This TCR beta chain was identified during a study of CD8+ T cells in alopecia areata. About the research overall: In an open-label trial, patients got 5 to 10 mg tofacitinib twice daily.

RNA, once extracted, was reverse transcribed into cDNA for use as the sequencing template. Some clones are missing from TCRdb's copy, which holds only in-frame ones; the method was immunoSEQ multiplex PCR. The sample carries about 97,000 clones, more than 35% recorded once. The CDR3 sequence is 13 residues long. CDR1 and CDR2 from the germline V gene are SNHLY and FYNNEI. Trimming took off 8 bases at V and 6 bases at J, with 17 bases between the two ends. The TCR was taken from a human donor with alopecia areata. The sample consisted of CD4+ T cells sorted from blood. The chain couples TRBV2 to TRBJ2-7, with a possible D match to TRBD2 (6 bases). CDR3 DNA sequence: TGTGCCAGCGTGACAAGGGAGGCTGGCGAGCAGTACTTC. Its protein product is CASVTREAGEQYF. Full variable domain (outside the CDR3, taken from reference TRBV2 and TRBJ2-7): EPEVTQTPSHQVTQMGQEVILRCVPISNHLYFYWYRQILGQKVEFLVSFYNNEISEKSEIFDDQFSVERPDGSNFTLKIRSTKLEDSAMYFCASVTREAGEQYFGPGTRLTVT.